What follows are 31 T cell receptor beta chains derived from one specimen sequenced in a study of T cell responses to AZD1222 COVID-19 vaccine. TCRdb's copy holds only in-frame clones and misses some; the assay was immunoSEQ multiplex PCR. The table includes some 110,000 clones, about 81% detected once. Sequencing used peripheral blood, obtained on day 0 of AZD1222 vaccination. The source is an adult in good health.

This clone turned up a few times. The chain is built from TRBV14 and TRBJ1-4, with TRBD1 matching 7 bases. The germline V gene has CDR1 SGHDN and CDR2 FVKESK. The CDR3 totals 16 residues. Unmatched junction bases numbered 12, after V lost 4 bases and J lost 7 bases. The CDR3 DNA is TGTGCCAGCAGCCCTCGGGGGAACAGGGGTGGTGAAAAACTGTTTTTT. It codes for CASSPRGNRGGEKLFF. The full variable domain, its missing parts supplied by reference TRBV14 and TRBJ1-4, is EAGVTQFPSHSVIEKGQTVTLRCDPISGHDNLYWYRRVMGKEIKFLLHFVKESKQDESGMPNNRFLAERTGGTYSTLKVQPAELEDSGVYFCASSPRGNRGGEKLFFGSGTQLSVL.

The V call is TRBV7-2, the J call TRBJ2-5; 10 nucleotides align to TRBD2. This CDR3 contains 17 residues. Looked up from germline, CDR1 is SGHTA and CDR2 is FQGNSA. Trimming cost V 5 bases and J 5 bases; bases outside gene matches: 14. The CDR3 loop reads CASSPSGAGGQWETQYF. DNA for the CDR3: TGTGCCAGCAGCCCCTCCGGAGCGGGGGGGCAGTGGGAGACCCAGTACTTC.

The rearrangement joins TRBV4-1 to TRBJ1-1, with D tentatively TRBD1 (5 bases). Trimming removed 11 bases from V and 4 bases from J, with 17 bases in between. The germline CDR1 and CDR2 sequences are MGHRA and YSYEKL. The CDR3 contains 13 residues. The CDR3 region has the DNA TGCGCCTCCCAGCGGGGGGGGAGCACTGAAGCTTTCTTT. It is translated as CASQRGGSTEAFF.

The CDR3 protein is CASSVGGGAYEQYF. In DNA, the CDR3 is TGTGCCAGCAGCGTAGGAGGGGGAGCCTACGAGCAGTACTTC. V and J are TRBV9 and TRBJ2-7; D perhaps matches TRBD1 (6 bases). V gave up 0 bases and J gave up 2 bases, with 9 bases separating them. CDR1 and CDR2 from the germline V gene are SGDLS and YYNGEE. The CDR3 length is 14 residues.

This sequence joins TRBV5-4 and TRBJ2-3; 9 positions match TRBD2. V shed 3 bases and J 0 bases; nucleotides not matched to a gene: 5. The germline gives CDR1 SGHNT, CDR2 YYREEE (reference sequence). The CDR3 is 16 amino acids. The CDR3 DNA reads as TGTGCCAGCAGCTCGCGACTAGCGGCGAGCACAGATACGCAGTATTTT. Protein product: CASSSRLAASTDTQYF.

This clone was found once. This sequence joins TRBV6-5 and TRBJ2-1; 10 bases align to TRBD2. The V gene's germline CDR1 is MNHEY and CDR2 SVGAGI. The V and J ends lost 4 bases and 5 bases, in that order; junction bases with no gene match: 5. This CDR3 has 15 amino acids. CDR3 sequence (DNA): TGTGCCAGCAGTTTGAAGCGGGGGGGACACAATGAGCAGTTCTTC. It codes for CASSLKRGGHNEQFF.

V gene TRBV27 combines with J gene TRBJ1-6; D is undetermined. There are 15 residues in the CDR3. V gave up 0 bases and J gave up 5 bases, with 8 bases separating them. Germline values: CDR1 MNHEY, CDR2 SMNVEV (reference sequence). The CDR3 loop reads CASSLSRGNNSPLHF. CDR3 coding DNA: TGTGCCAGCAGTTTATCGCGAGGGAATAATTCACCCCTCCACTTT.

The chain recombines TRBV6-5 with TRBJ1-1; D not resolved. Trimming pared 2 bases from V and 8 bases from J, leaving 15 bases between. This CDR3 has 14 residues. The V gene's germline CDR1 is MNHEY and CDR2 SVGAGI. CDR3 region: CASSYGTVGGEAFF. The CDR3 DNA sequence: TGTGCCAGCAGTTACGGTACCGTCGGAGGGGAAGCTTTCTTT.

The chain combines TRBV5-1 with TRBJ2-3; D is undetermined. Trimming removed 1 base at V and 4 bases at J, with 16 bases between. This CDR3 is built from 16 residues. CDR1 and CDR2 (germline): SGHRS, YFSETQ. CDR3 in DNA: TGCGCCAGCAGCTTGTCGCGGAGCGCCTTCGCAGATACGCAGTATTTT. Translating it yields CASSLSRSAFADTQYF.

A single count supports this clone. This chain links TRBV7-9 with TRBJ2-5; weak D call: TRBD1 (6 bases). CDR1 is SEHNR, CDR2 FQNEAQ, per germline (reference sequence). Trimming removed 2 bases from V and 7 bases from J, with 26 bases in between. The CDR3 spans 18 residues. Here the CDR3 DNA reads TGTGCCAGCAGCTTACTGGTAGTAACGGAAGTTTCACAGGGGACCCAGTACTTC. It specifies CASSLLVVTEVSQGTQYF.

The V gene is TRBV11-2, the J gene TRBJ1-5; 7 positions agree with TRBD1. J was trimmed by 3 bases and V by 6 bases; bases with no gene match: 5. In germline, CDR1 is SGHAT, CDR2 FQNNGV. The CDR3 has 14 amino acids. DNA of the CDR3: TGTGCCAGCAGTAGGGGGACAGACAATCAGCCCCAGCATTTT. This sequence encodes CASSRGTDNQPQHF.

The chain joins TRBV4-1 to TRBJ1-5; 8 bases match TRBD1. This CDR3 spans 16 amino acids. Trimming took 3 bases from V and 0 from J; bases not matched to a gene: 4. Germline CDR1 reads MGHRA; CDR2 reads YSYEKL. The CDR3 DNA follows: TGCGCCAGCAGCCAGCGACAGGGGACTAGCAATCAGCCCCAGCATTTT. This translates into CASSQRQGTSNQPQHF.

This clone was seen a few times. J is TRBJ1-1 and V is TRBV6-5, with D possibly matching TRBD1 (6 bases). This CDR3 is 16 amino acids long. The germline CDR1 and CDR2 sequences are MNHEY and SVGAGI. Trimming removed 0 bases from V and 1 base from J, with 12 bases in between. The CDR3 protein is CASSYSRGLRNTEAFF. The CDR3 DNA is TGTGCCAGCAGTTACTCCAGGGGCTTGAGGAACACTGAAGCTTTCTTT.

Points on this clone: A read error is possible here, since a much larger clone lies one base away. Other nucleotide sequences from this sample produce the same CDR3. This chain connects TRBV6-4 to TRBJ2-2; D is unresolved. With 3 bases removed from V and 3 bases from J, the gap between germline ends came to 5 bases. The CDR3 spans 13 residues. CDR1 is MRHNA and CDR2 is SNTAGT in the germline V gene. For the CDR3, the DNA is TGTGCCAGCAGTGAGGGTGACACCGGGGAGCTGTTTTTT. This translates into CASSEGDTGELFF.

The gene calls are TRBV27 and TRBJ2-3, with D hard to call. Germline V gene lookup returns CDR1 MNHEY and CDR2 SMNVEV (reference sequence). The CDR3 extends over 17 amino acids. Deletions cut 4 bases from V and 0 bases from J, with 17 bases between. As DNA, the CDR3 is TGTGCCAGCAGTTCCTTCACCCTCAGTTTTAGCACAGATACGCAGTATTTT. It translates to CASSSFTLSFSTDTQYF.

A few counts support this clone. CDR3 nucleotide sequence: TGCGCCAGCAGCTTGGCCCCCCCGTCCTACGAGCAGTACTTC. Translating gives CASSLAPPSYEQYF. The rearrangement joins TRBV5-1 to TRBJ2-7, with D unresolved. V was cut by 0 bases and J by 1 base, with 8 bases left in between. Looked up from germline, CDR1 is SGHRS and CDR2 is YFSETQ. This CDR3 is 14 amino acids long.

CDR3 coding DNA: TGTGCCAGCAGCTCGGGGTGGTCAGATACGCAGTATTTT. It codes for CASSSGWSDTQYF. The V gene is TRBV7-2, the J gene TRBJ2-3; the D gene is possibly TRBD2 (5 bases). Trimming took off 4 bases at V and 4 bases at J, with 9 bases between the two ends. The CDR3 extends over 13 amino acids. The germline CDR1 and CDR2 sequences are SGHTA and FQGNSA.

Comment on this clone: One junction end does not reproduce the germline sequence, and a read error may be involved. V usage is TRBV12-3 or TRBV12-4 and J usage is TRBJ1-5; D is undetermined. CDR3 size: 12 residues. The CDR3 coding sequence is TGTGCCAGCAGTCTCCTTCCGGGCCCCCCGAATTTT. This sequence encodes CASSLLPGPPNF.

V and J are TRBV7-8 and TRBJ1-2, with unresolved D. This CDR3 is built from 14 residues. With 4 bases removed from V and 7 bases from J, the gap between germline ends came to 16 bases. Germline V gives CDR1 SGHVS, CDR2 FQNEAQ. The CDR3 loop is CASSSLLGLGGYTF. The DNA for the CDR3 is TGTGCCAGCAGCTCCCTGCTCGGGCTGGGTGGCTACACCTTC.

V gene TRBV4-2 combines with J gene TRBJ2-1; no definite D call. The V gene lost 0 bases and the J gene lost 5 bases, with 11 bases spanning the gap. Per the germline V gene, CDR1 is LGHNA and CDR2 is YNFKEQ. This CDR3 spans 15 amino acids. DNA of the CDR3: TGTGCCAGCAGCCAAGACATGGACCTAGACAATGAGCAGTTCTTC. Its translation: CASSQDMDLDNEQFF.

A few counts support this clone. The junction and the germline gene differ at one end; a read error may be behind it. The chain combines TRBV13 with TRBJ1-2, with TRBD1 as a possible D gene (5 bases). The CDR3 runs 15 residues. Germline V lookup: CDR1 PRHDT, CDR2 FYEKMQ (reference sequence). The CDR3 spells CASSLGDGNYYGYTF. The CDR3 DNA reads TGTGCCAGCAGTTTAGGGGATGGCAACTATTATGGCTACACCTTC.

This chain connects TRBV10-3 to TRBJ2-5; tentatively, D is TRBD1 (6 bases). Germline V lookup: CDR1 ENHRY, CDR2 SYGVKD. CDR3 length: 14 residues. V lost 6 bases, J lost 4 bases, and 15 bases lay in between. The CDR3 region is CAISSGTTGETQYF. DNA of the CDR3: TGTGCCATCAGCTCCGGGACGACAGGAGAGACCCAGTACTTC.

This clone turned up a few times. This chain links TRBV3-1 (or the pseudogene TRBV3-2) with TRBJ1-4, with 7 bases that match TRBD1. Trimming took 3 bases from V and 6 from J; bases not matched to a gene: 7. The CDR3 sequence is 15 residues long. Looked up from germline, CDR1 is LGHDT and CDR2 is YNNKEL (reference sequence). CDR3 nucleotide sequence: TGTGCCAGCAGCCAGCTGACAGGGAGGGATGAAAAACTGTTTTTT. The encoded protein is CASSQLTGRDEKLFF.

The chain couples TRBV21-1 to TRBJ2-7; the table names TRBD2, a call not compared with the DNA. TRBV21-1 constitutes a pseudogene. The CDR3 runs 19 residues. The CDR3 coding sequence is TGTGCCAGCAGCAAGCCCAAACCGGTGATAGCGGGGGGTTGGTACGAGCAGTACTTC. Protein: CASSKPKPVIAGGWYEQYF.

The chain carries TRBV4-1 and TRBJ2-7; 9 bases match TRBD1. The CDR3 is 17 amino acids. CDR1 is MGHRA, CDR2 YSYEKL, per germline. Trimming cost V 3 bases and J 7 bases; bases outside gene matches: 16. The DNA of the CDR3 is TGCGCCAGCAGCCACCCCCCCGGGACAGGGAAGTTAGGTGAGCAGTACTTC. Residues: CASSHPPGTGKLGEQYF.

The CDR3 coding sequence is TGTGCCAGCAGCCTATCCTTGGGCCAATATGGCTACACCTTC. This encodes CASSLSLGQYGYTF. This sequence joins TRBV11-2 and TRBJ1-2; D unresolved. This CDR3 contains 14 residues. Trimming pared 5 bases from V and 5 bases from J, leaving 15 bases between. CDR1 and CDR2 from the germline V gene are SGHAT and FQNNGV. The complete variable domain, with remaining parts taken from reference TRBV11-2 and TRBJ1-2, reads EAGVAQSPRYKIIEKRQSVAFWCNPISGHATLYWYQQILGQGPKLLIQFQNNGVVDDSQLPKDRFSAERLKGVDSTLKIQPAKLEDSAVYLCASSLSLGQYGYTFGSGTRLTVV.

V and J are TRBV5-1 and TRBJ1-1; no firm D call. Germline V CDR1 and CDR2: SGHRS, YFSETQ. CDR3 length: 12 residues. Trimming took off 3 bases at V and 13 bases at J, with 16 bases between the two ends. The CDR3 sequence: CASSYGEGAIFF. In DNA, the CDR3 is TGCGCCAGCAGCTATGGGGAGGGCGCGATTTTCTTT.

V is TRBV19 and J is TRBJ1-2, with TRBD1 matching 7 bases. V dropped 1 base and J dropped 1; count of bases not matched to a gene: 3. Germline loops: CDR1 LNHDA, CDR2 SQIVND (reference sequence). The CDR3 runs to 15 residues. CDR3 sequence (DNA): TGTGCCAGTAGTATAGCCACAGGGGTTAACTATGGCTACACCTTC. It specifies CASSIATGVNYGYTF.

This sequence joins TRBV4-2 and TRBJ2-3; D not resolved. The CDR3 has 15 residues. V lost 0 bases and J 0 bases, leaving 7 bases between the germline ends. Germline V gene sequence: CDR1 LGHNA, CDR2 YNFKEQ. CDR3 DNA: TGTGCCAGCAGCCAAGATCGAGTTAGCACAGATACGCAGTATTTT. Encoded protein: CASSQDRVSTDTQYF.

This clone was seen more than once but under ten times. The CDR3 nucleotides read TGCGCCAGCAGCTCGGGTAGCGGGGGGGCCGGTGAGCAGTTCTTC. Translated: CASSSGSGGAGEQFF. The J gene is TRBJ2-1, the V gene TRBV5-1, with 11 positions matching TRBD2. CDR3 length: 15 residues. J gave up 9 bases and V 3 bases, and 8 bases lay outside the gene matches. CDR1 is SGHRS, CDR2 YFSETQ, per germline. The whole variable domain, remainder taken from reference TRBV5-1 and TRBJ2-1, is KAGVTQTPRYLIKTRGQQVTLSCSPISGHRSVSWYQQTPGQGLQFLFEYFSETQRNKGNFPGRFSGRQFSNSRSEMNVSTLELGDSALYLCASSSGSGGAGEQFFGPGTRLTVL.

The J gene is TRBJ2-7, the V gene TRBV7-2, with D perhaps matching TRBD1 (6 bases). Germline V CDR1 and CDR2: SGHTA, FQGNSA. Between the trimmed V and J ends, which lost 2 bases and 3 bases, there was a span of 8 bases. The CDR3 runs to 13 residues. CDR3 sequence reads: CASSLNRDYEQYF. The CDR3 nucleotides read TGTGCCAGCAGCTTAAACAGGGACTACGAGCAGTACTTC.